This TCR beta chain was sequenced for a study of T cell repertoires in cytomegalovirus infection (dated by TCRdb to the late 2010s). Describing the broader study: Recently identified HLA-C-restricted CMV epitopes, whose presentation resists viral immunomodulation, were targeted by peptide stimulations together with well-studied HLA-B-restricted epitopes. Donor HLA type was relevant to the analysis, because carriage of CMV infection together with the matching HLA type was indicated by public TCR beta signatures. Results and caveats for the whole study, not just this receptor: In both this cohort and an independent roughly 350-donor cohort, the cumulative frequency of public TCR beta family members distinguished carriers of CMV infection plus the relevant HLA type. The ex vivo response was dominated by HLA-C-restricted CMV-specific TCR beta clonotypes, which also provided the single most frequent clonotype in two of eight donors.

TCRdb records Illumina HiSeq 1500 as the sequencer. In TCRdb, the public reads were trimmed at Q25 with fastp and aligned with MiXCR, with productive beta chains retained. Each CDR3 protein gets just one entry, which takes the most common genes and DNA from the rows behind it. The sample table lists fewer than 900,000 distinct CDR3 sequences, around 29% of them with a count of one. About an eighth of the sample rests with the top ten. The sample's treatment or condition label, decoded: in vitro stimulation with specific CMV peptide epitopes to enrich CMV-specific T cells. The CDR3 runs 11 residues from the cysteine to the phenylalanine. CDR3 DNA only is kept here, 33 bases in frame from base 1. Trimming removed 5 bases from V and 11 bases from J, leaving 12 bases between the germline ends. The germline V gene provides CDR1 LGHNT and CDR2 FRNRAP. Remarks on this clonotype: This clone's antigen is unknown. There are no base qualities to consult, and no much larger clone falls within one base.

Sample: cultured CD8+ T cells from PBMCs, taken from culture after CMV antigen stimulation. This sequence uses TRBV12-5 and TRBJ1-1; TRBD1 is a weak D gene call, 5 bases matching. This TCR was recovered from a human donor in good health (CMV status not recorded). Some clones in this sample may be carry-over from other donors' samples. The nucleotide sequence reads TGTGCTAGTGGTGAAGGCCGGGGGGCTTTCTTT. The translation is CASGEGRGAFF.